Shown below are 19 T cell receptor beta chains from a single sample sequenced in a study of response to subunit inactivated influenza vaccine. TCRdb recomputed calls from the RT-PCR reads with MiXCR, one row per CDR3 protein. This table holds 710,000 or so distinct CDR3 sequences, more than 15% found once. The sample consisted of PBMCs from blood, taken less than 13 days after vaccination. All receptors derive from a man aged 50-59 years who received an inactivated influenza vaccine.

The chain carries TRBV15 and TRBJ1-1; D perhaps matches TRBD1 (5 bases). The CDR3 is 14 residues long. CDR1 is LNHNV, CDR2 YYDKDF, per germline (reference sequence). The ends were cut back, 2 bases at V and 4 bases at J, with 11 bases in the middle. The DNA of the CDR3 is TGTGCCACCAGCAGACAGGGTTTGGGCACTGAAGCTTTCTTT. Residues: CATSRQGLGTEAFF.

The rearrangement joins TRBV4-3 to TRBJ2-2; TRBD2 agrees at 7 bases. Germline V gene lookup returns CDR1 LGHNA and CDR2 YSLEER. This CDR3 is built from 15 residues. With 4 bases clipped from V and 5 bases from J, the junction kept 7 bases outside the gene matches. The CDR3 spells CASSRGGLLTGELFF. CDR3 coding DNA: TGCGCCAGCAGCCGGGGGGGACTTTTAACCGGGGAGCTGTTTTTT.

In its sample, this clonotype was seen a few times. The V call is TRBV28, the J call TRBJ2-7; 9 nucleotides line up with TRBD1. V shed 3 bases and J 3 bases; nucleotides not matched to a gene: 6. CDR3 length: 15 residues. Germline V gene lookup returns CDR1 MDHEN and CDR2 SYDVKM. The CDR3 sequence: CASSFPDRGGYEQYF. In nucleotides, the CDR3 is TGTGCCAGCAGTTTCCCGGACAGGGGTGGCTACGAGCAGTACTTC.

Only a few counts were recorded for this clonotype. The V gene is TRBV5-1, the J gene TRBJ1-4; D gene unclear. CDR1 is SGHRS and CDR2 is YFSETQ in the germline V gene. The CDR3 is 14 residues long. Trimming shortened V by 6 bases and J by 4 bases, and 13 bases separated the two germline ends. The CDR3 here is CASTISGSNEKLFF. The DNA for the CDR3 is TGCGCCAGCACCATATCCGGGAGTAATGAAAAACTGTTTTTT.

CDR3 DNA: TGCGCCAGCAGCTTGTCCAGGCCGACAGATACGCAGTATTTT. Amino acids: CASSLSRPTDTQYF. The rearrangement uses TRBV5-1 and TRBJ2-3; D is ambiguous. The V gene's germline CDR1 is SGHRS and CDR2 YFSETQ. The CDR3 covers 14 residues. Trimming left V 1 base short and J 3 bases short, with 9 bases between.

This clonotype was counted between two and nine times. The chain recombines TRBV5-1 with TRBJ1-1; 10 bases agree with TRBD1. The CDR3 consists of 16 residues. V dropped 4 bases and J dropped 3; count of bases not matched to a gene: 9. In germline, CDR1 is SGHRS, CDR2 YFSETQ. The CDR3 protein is CASSPRTGGRDTEAFF. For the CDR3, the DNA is TGCGCCAGCAGCCCCAGGACAGGGGGAAGGGACACTGAAGCTTTCTTT.

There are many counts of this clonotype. The DNA of the CDR3 is TGTGCCAGCAGCTCTGGATACTACGAGCAGTACTTC. Its translation is CASSSGYYEQYF. The rearrangement uses TRBV7-9 and TRBJ2-7; D is undetermined. The V end was cut by 4 bases, the J end by 3 bases, with 7 bases between. The CDR3 extends over 12 amino acids. Germline lookup yields CDR1 SEHNR and CDR2 FQNEAQ (reference sequence). Variable domain in full (rest from reference TRBV7-9 and TRBJ2-7): DTGVSQNPRHKITKRGQNVTFRCDPISEHNRLYWYRQTLGQGPEFLTYFQNEAQLEKSRLLSDRFSAERPKGSFSTLEIQRTEQGDSAMYLCASSSGYYEQYFGPGTRLTVT.

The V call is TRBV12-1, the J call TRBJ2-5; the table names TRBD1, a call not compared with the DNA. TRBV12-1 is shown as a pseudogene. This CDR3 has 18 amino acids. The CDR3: CASSSPGAGTGIQETQYF. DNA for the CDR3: TGTGCCAGCAGCTCACCCGGCGCCGGGACAGGGATCCAAGAGACCCAGTACTTC.

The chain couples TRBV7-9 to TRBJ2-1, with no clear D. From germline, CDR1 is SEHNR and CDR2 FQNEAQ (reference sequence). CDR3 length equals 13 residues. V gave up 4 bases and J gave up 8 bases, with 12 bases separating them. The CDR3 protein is CASSSPYLDEQFF. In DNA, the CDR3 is TGTGCCAGCAGCTCTCCCTACTTGGATGAGCAGTTCTTC.

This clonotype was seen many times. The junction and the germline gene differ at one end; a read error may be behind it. CDR3 loop: CASSLVYEQYF. The CDR3, as DNA: TGTGCCAGCAGCTTAGTCTACGAGCAGTACTTC. The chain is built from TRBV12-3 or TRBV12-4 and TRBJ2-7; no firm D call. This CDR3 is built from 11 residues.

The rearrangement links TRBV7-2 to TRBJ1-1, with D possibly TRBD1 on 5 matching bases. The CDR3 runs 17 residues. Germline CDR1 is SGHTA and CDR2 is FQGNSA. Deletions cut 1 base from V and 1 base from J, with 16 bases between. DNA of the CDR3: TGTGCCAGCAGCTTAGTTCCTGGCAGGGCAAGGAACACTGAAGCTTTCTTT. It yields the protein CASSLVPGRARNTEAFF.

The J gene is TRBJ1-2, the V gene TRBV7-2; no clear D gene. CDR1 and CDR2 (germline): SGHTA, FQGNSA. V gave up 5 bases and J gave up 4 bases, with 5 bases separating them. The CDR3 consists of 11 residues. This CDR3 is CASSASYGYTF. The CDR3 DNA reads TGTGCCAGCAGCGCATCCTATGGCTACACCTTC.

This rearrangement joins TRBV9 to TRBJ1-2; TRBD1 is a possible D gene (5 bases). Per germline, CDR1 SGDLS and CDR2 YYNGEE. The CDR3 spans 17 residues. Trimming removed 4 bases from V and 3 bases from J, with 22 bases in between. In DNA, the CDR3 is TGTGCCAGCAGCCCCCACGGGGGGAGACATTCGGACTATGGCTACACCTTC. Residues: CASSPHGGRHSDYGYTF.

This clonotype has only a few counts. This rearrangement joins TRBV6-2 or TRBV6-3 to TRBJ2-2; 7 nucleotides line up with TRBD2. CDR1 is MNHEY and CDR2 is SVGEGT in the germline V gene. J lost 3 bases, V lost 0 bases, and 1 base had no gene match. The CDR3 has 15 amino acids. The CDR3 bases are TGTGCCAGCAGTTACTCGGGAGGGTACACCGGGGAGCTGTTTTTT. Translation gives CASSYSGGYTGELFF.

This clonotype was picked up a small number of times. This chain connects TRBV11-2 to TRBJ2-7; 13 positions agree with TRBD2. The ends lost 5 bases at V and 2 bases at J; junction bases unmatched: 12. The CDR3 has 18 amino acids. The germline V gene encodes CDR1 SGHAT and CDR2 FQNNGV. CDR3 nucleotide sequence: TGTGCCAGCAGCCCCAAGCCACCGGGACTAGCGGGACCCTACGAGCAGTACTTC. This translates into CASSPKPPGLAGPYEQYF.

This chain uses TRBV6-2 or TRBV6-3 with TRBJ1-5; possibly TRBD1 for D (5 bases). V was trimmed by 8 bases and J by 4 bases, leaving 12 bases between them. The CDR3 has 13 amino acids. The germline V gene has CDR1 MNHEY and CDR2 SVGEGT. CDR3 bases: TGTGCCAGCCGGGACGTACTAAATCAGCCCCAGCATTTT. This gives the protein CASRDVLNQPQHF.

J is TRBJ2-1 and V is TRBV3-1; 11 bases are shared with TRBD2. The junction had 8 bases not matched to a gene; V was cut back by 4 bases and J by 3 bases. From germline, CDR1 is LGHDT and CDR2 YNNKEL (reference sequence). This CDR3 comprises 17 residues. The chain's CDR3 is CASSRGLAGVIYNEQFF. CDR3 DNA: TGTGCCAGCAGCCGCGGACTAGCGGGTGTCATCTACAATGAGCAGTTCTTC.

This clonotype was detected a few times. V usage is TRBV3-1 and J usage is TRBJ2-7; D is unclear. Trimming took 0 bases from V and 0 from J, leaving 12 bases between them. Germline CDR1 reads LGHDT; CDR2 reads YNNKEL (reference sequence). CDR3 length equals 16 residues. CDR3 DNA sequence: TGTGCCAGCAGCCAAGATCCCAGACTTTCCTCCTACGAGCAGTACTTC. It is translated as CASSQDPRLSSYEQYF.

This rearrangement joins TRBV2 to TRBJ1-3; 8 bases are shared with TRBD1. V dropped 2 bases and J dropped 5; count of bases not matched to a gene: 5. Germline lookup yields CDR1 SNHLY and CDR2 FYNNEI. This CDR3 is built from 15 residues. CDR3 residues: CASSESRTGRNTIYF. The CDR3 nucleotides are TGTGCCAGCAGTGAATCTCGGACAGGGCGAAACACCATATATTTT.